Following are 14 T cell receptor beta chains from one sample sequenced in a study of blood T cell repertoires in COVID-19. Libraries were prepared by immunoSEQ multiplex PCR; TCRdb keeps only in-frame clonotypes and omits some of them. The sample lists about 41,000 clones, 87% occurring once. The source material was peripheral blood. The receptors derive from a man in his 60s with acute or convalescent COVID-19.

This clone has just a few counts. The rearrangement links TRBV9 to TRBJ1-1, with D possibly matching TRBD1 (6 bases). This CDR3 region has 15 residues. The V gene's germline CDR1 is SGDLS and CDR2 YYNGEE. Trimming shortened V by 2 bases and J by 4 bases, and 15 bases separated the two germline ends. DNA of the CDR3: TGTGCCAGCAGCGTTGAGACAGGCTTGGGCACTGAAGCTTTCTTT. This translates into CASSVETGLGTEAFF.

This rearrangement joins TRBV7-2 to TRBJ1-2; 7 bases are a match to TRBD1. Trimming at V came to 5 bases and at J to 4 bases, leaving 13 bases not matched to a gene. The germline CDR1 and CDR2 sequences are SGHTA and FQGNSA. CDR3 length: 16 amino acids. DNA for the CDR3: TGTGCCAGCAGCGCATTTGCCAGGGGGGAGAGCTATGGCTACACCTTC. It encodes CASSAFARGESYGYTF.

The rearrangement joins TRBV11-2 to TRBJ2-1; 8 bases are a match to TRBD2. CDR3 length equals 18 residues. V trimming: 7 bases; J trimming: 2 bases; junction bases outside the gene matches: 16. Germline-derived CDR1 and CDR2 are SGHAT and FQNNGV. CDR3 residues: CASTSRYAGGPTYNEQFF. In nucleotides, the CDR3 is TGTGCCAGCACAAGTAGGTACGCGGGGGGACCAACCTACAATGAGCAGTTCTTC.

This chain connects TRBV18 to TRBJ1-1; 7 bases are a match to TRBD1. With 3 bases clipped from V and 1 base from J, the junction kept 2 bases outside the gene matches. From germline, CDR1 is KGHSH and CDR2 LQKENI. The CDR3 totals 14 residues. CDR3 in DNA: TGTGCCAGCTCACCGGGACAGCAGAACACTGAAGCTTTCTTT. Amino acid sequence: CASSPGQQNTEAFF.

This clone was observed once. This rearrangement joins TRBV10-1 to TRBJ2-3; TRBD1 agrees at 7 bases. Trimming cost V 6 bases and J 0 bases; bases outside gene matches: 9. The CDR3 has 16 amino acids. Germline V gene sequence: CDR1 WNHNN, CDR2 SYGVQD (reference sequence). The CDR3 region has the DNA TGCGCCAGCAGACCCCGACAGGGAACTAGCACAGATACGCAGTATTTT. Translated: CASRPRQGTSTDTQYF.

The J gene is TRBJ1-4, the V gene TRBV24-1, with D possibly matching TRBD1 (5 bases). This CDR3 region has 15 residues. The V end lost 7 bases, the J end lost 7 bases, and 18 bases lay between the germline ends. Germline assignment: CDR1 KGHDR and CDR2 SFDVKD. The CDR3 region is CATRTTPQAGEKLFF. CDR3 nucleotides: TGTGCCACCAGAACTACCCCACAGGCAGGTGAAAAACTGTTTTTT.

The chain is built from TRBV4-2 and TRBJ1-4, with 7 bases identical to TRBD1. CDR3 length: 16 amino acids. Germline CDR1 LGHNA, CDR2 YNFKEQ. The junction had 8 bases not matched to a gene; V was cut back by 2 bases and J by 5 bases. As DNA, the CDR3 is TGTGCCAGCAGCCAACCCTCGGGACAGCTAAATGAAAAACTGTTTTTT. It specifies CASSQPSGQLNEKLFF.

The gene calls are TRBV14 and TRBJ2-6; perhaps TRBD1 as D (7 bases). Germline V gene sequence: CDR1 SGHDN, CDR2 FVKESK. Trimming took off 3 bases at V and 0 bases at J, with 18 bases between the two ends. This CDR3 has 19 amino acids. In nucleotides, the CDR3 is TGTGCCAGCAGCCAGCTGGGCGGAGGGGGCTACTCTGGGGCCAACGTCCTGACTTTC. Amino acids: CASSQLGGGGYSGANVLTF.

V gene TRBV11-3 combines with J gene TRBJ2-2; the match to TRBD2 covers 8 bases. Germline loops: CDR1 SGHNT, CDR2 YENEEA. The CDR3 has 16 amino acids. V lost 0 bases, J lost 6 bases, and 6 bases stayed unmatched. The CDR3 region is CASSLEGGGSAGELFF. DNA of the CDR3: TGTGCCAGCAGCTTAGAAGGCGGGGGGAGCGCCGGGGAGCTGTTTTTT.

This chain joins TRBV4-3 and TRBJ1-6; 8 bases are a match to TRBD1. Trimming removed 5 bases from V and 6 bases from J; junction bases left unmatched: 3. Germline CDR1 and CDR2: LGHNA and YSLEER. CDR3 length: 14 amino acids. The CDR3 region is CASSRDRTNSPLHF. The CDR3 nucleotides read TGCGCCAGCAGCAGGGACAGGACTAATTCACCCCTCCACTTT.

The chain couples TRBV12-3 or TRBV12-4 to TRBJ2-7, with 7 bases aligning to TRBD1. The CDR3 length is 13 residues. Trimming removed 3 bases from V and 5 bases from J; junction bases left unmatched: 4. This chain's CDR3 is CASSLTGLNEQYF. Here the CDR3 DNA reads TGTGCCAGCAGTTTGACAGGGTTGAACGAGCAGTACTTC.

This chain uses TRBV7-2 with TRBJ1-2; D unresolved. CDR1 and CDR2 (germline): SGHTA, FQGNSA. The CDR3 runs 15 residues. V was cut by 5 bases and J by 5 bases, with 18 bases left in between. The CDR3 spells CASSPYLWAQYGYTF. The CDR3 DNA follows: TGTGCCAGCAGCCCCTACCTCTGGGCTCAGTATGGCTACACCTTC.

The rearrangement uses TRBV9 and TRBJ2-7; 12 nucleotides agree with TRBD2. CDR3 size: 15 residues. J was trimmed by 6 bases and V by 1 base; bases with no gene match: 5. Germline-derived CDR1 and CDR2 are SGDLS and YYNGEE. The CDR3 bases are TGTGCCAGCAGCGTAACGACTAGCGGGGGTCCCGAGCAGTACTTC. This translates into CASSVTTSGGPEQYF.

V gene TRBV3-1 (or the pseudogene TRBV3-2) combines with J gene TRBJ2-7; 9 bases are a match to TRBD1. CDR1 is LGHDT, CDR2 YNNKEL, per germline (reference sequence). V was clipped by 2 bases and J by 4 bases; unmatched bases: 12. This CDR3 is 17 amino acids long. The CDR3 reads CASSQWPLQGAGYEQYF. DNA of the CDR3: TGTGCCAGCAGCCAATGGCCATTACAGGGGGCGGGATACGAGCAGTACTTC.